The clone carrying this T cell receptor (beta chain) came up a few times. Its antigen is not known. These data come from a study of cytomegalovirus exposure and HLA in healthy donors. Whole-study results and caveats: After further analysis at a later stage, under 20,000 TCR beta sequences were associated with HLA alleles at 0.05 false discovery rate. A later analysis reported that several of the most significant clusters appeared to be linked to common viral pathogens, among them Epstein-Barr virus. Researchers reported in a later analysis that a missense DCLRE1C variant was tied to TCR beta V- and J-gene trimming.

Germline V gene lookup returns CDR1 SGHTA and CDR2 FQGNSA. The CDR3 has 12 amino acids. Trimming took off 6 bases at V and 3 bases at J, with 9 bases between the two ends. The PCR made use of 60 Vbeta and 13 Jbeta primers. The repertoire was sequenced with immunoSEQ multiplex PCR; TCRdb's copy has only in-frame clones and lacks some. The table has 250,000 to 350,000 clones, 86% seen once. The chain carries TRBV7-2 and TRBJ2-7; weak D call: TRBD1 (6 bases). This TCR was recovered from a man between 40 and 49 years old in good health and CMV-seropositive. Specimen: PBMCs. DNA of the CDR3: TGTGCCAGCAGGAAGGACAGCTACGAGCAGTACTTC. This encodes CASRKDSYEQYF.